The sequence of this T cell receptor (beta chain) was determined in a study of cytomegalovirus exposure and HLA in healthy donors. Overall study: Unique TCRs numbering 75 million to 95 million, obtained from HLA-typed donors, made up an early data release. Study-level points and caveats: With high specificity and sensitivity, the classifier reportedly diagnosed cytomegalovirus status. Rare TCR sequences dominated, though some public TCRs recurred in many donors. Immune exposure information comprised only CMV serostatus.

The PCR used 60 Vbeta and 13 Jbeta primers. Produced via immunoSEQ multiplex PCR; TCRdb's table is partial and in-frame only. The sample lists some 150,000 clones, roughly 80% seen once, with 4% to 4.5% in the top ten. This clone was counted once. Antigen unknown. Germline V gene lookup returns CDR1 SQVTM and CDR2 ANQGSEA. V was pared by 2 bases and J by 6 bases, with 11 bases of the junction left unmatched. The CDR3 totals 15 residues. The chain is built from TRBV29-1 and TRBJ2-5, with 8 bases that match TRBD2. The sequence was obtained from a woman in her thirties or forties in good health and CMV-seropositive. Input material: PBMCs. CDR3 sequence (DNA): TGCAGCGTTGAAAGGGGGACTAGTTCGGATAAGACCCAGTACTTC. It specifies CSVERGTSSDKTQYF.